Detailed here is one TCR beta chain. This clonotype is termed medium-sized (0.01 to 0.1%). Its binding antigen is unknown. There are no base qualities to consult, and no much larger clone falls within one base. The CDR3 runs 13 amino acids, cysteine and phenylalanine included. Just the 39-base CDR3 DNA is kept, in frame starting at base 1. Compared with germline, V lacks 5 bases and J lacks 8 bases; bases without a gene match: 6. Tregs were isolated as CD4+CD25+CD127-/low cells. In a larger group of around 23 breast cancer patients, a single TRBV12-4/TRBJ1-2 rearrangement was sequenced in tumor Tregs and in blood Treg, naive and memory CD4+ cells. Ficoll density gradient centrifugation was used to isolate mononuclear cells from lymph nodes or from over 40 ml of peripheral blood. FACS confirmed that the sorted cell populations were more than 90% pure. The data were taken from a study (dated by TCRdb to the mid-2010s). Context from the whole study: Whether tumor-infiltrating Tregs in breast cancer are recruited from blood Tregs or converted in situ from other CD4+ T cell subsets was tested.

The full study reports these points: Among fewer than 30 patients, around 12% of tumor Treg TRBV12-4/TRBJ1-2 sequences were shared with naive CD4+ cells, versus under 2.3% with blood Tregs or memory cells. Rather than covering whole repertoires, validation in the larger cohort was restricted to a single TCR beta V-J rearrangement. In terms of TCR gene usage, tumor memory CD4+ T cells clustered together with blood and lymph node memory CD4+ cells, as well as with lymph node naive CD4+ cells. The greatest overlap of tumor-infiltrating Treg TCR alpha and beta sequences was with tumor naive CD4+ T cells, followed next by blood naive CD4+ T cells.

The library was made by multiplex PCR. TCRdb records Ion Torrent PGM as the sequencer. For the approximately 22-patient analysis, adaptor-ligated barcode primers were used to amplify TRBV12-4/TRBJ1-2 clonotypes. For the approximately 25-patient cohort, the TRBV12-4/TRBJ1-2 amplicons were sequenced on the Ion Personal Genome Machine system. Per the source publication's procedure: For each of nine subset-tissue groups, sequencing data from the five patients were pooled, and the groups were compared by unsupervised clustering of TCR gene usage. The Morisita-Horn index, with shared sequences weighted by their contribution to each repertoire, was used to calculate repertoire similarity. Through fastp at Q25 and MiXCR, TCRdb rebuilt clones from the public reads, retaining in-frame beta chains. One record per CDR3 amino acid sequence lists the most common genes and DNA. TCRdb assigned the V and J calls; the authors' analysis was not used. In this sample the table shows about 650 distinct CDR3 sequences, under 4.5% of which occur a single time. The ten largest account for roughly 30% of the sample.

Sequencing used Tregs sorted from blood. The chain couples TRBV12-3 or TRBV12-4 to TRBJ1-2; TRBD1 agrees with 9 junctional bases. The TCR was taken from a female donor with breast cancer. CDR3 region: CASSTDRGDGYTF. In nucleotides, the sequence is TGTGCCAGCAGTACGGACAGGGGAGACGGCTACACCTTC.